This T cell receptor beta chain came from a study of blood T cell repertoires in COVID-19. V shed 1 base and J shed 7 bases, with 5 bases lying between them. This CDR3 has 12 residues. Authors' data handling: How many nucleated cells were present was estimated from reference gene primer amplification. Measured with immunoSEQ multiplex PCR; TCRdb has only the in-frame clones, and not every one. The DNA gave D and trimming, while V, J and clone size come from that table. Among some 220,000 clones, approximately 92% were seen once, and the ten largest hold over 3%. Grouping used clinical history reported by participants in a survey and questionnaire.

The origin of this receptor is a woman younger than 30 in a cohort exposed to, infected with or recovered from COVID-19 (not recorded which). Sequencing was performed on PBMCs or T cells enriched from blood (not recorded which). The rearrangement links TRBV12-3 or TRBV12-4 to TRBJ1-5, with a weak D call TRBD1 (5 bases). The CDR3 DNA follows: TGTGCCAGCAGTTTAGGGGGCCAGCCCCAGCATTTT. Translated: CASSLGGQPQHF.